Detailed here is one T cell receptor (beta chain). The antigen is not known. V was trimmed by 3 bases and J by 5 bases, leaving 7 bases between them. The CDR3 extends over 12 amino acids. CDR1 and CDR2 (germline): MDHEN, SYDVKM. Produced via immunoSEQ multiplex PCR; TCRdb's table is partial and in-frame only. The sample yields 50,000 to 65,000 clones, roughly 89% seen once. The data originate from a study of OX40 agonist ivuxolimab in advanced cancers. About the research overall: With ivuxolimab, an agonistic anti-OX40 (CD134) antibody, patients were treated. Hepatocellular carcinoma, melanoma, renal cell or head and neck cancer occurred in dose-escalation patients. Overall study findings and caveats: CD4+ and CD8+ blood T cells expanded clonally by week 6 at 0.1 to 3.0 mg/kg. Normalized expansion of T-cell clones was also low for some nonresponders.

The J gene is TRBJ1-2, the V gene TRBV28, with unresolved D. This TCR was recovered from an adult with an advanced solid tumor such as melanoma, head and neck, liver or kidney cancer. The sample in question was CD4+ or CD8+ T cells sorted from blood, obtained in a trial of the OX40 agonist ivuxolimab. The CDR3 DNA is TGTGCCAGCAGTTTCGGGCAGTATGGCTACACCTTC. Translation: CASSFGQYGYTF.